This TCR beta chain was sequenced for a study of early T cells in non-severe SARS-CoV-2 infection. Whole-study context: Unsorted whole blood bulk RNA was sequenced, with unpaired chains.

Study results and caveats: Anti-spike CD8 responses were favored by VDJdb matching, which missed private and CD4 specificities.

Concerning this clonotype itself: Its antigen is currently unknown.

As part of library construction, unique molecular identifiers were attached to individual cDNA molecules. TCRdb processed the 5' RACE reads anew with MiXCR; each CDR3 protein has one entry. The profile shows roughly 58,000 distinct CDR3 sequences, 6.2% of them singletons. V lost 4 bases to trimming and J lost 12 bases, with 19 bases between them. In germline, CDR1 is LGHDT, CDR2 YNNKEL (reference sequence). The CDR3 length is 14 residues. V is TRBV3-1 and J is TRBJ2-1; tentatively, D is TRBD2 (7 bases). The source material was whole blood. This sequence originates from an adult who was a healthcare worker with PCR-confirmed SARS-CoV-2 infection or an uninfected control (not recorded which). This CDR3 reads CASSPFGGGKGQFF. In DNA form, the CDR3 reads TGTGCCAGCAGCCCCTTTGGGGGGGGCAAGGGGCAGTTCTTC.